Presented here are 14 T cell receptor beta chains from one specimen sequenced in a study of brain T cells in children with intractable seizures. Produced via immunoSEQ multiplex PCR; TCRdb's table is partial and in-frame only. The table records tens of thousands of clones, more than 95% of them present only once. Sequencing used peripheral blood, obtained at surgery. The receptors were gathered from a boy less than two years old with focal cortical dysplasia and intractable seizures.

In nucleotides, the CDR3 is TGTGCCCACCAAGACTTGGGCGGCTACACCTTC. Translation: CAHQDLGGYTF. The chain couples TRBV6-5 to TRBJ1-2; no reliable D call. Germline assignment: CDR1 MNHEY and CDR2 SVGAGI. The V end was cut by 11 bases, the J end by 8 bases, with 15 bases between. There are 11 residues in the CDR3.

The chain carries TRBV19 and TRBJ2-1; 7 bases line up with TRBD2. Trimming took 3 bases from V and 8 from J; bases not matched to a gene: 10. The CDR3 has 15 residues. Germline CDR1 is LNHDA and CDR2 is SQIVND (reference sequence). The CDR3 region has the DNA TGTGCCAGTAGTATTGGCGGGAGAGGTAGCGATGAGCAGTTCTTC. It translates to CASSIGGRGSDEQFF.

The chain combines TRBV13 with TRBJ2-3, with D unresolved. Trimming left V 3 bases short and J 0 bases short, with 10 bases between. CDR1 is PRHDT, CDR2 FYEKMQ, per germline (reference sequence). The CDR3 runs to 15 residues. This CDR3 reads CASSLSSASTDTQYF. The CDR3 DNA sequence: TGTGCCAGCAGCTTGTCGTCGGCAAGCACAGATACGCAGTATTTT.

The chain is built from TRBV6-5 and TRBJ1-4; no clear D gene. Germline V lookup: CDR1 MNHEY, CDR2 SVGAGI. V was pared by 5 bases and J by 0 bases, with 10 bases between. The CDR3 is 15 amino acids. CDR3 nucleotides: TGTGCCAGCAGTCGGACGTCTGCAACTAATGAAAAACTGTTTTTT. Protein product: CASSRTSATNEKLFF.

The chain couples TRBV4-1 to TRBJ2-1, with 9 bases matching TRBD1. V was clipped by 2 bases and J by 8 bases; unmatched bases: 1. The CDR3 has 13 amino acids. CDR1 MGHRA and CDR2 YSYEKL come from the germline V gene. This CDR3 reads CASSQTGGHEQFF. CDR3 nucleotides: TGCGCCAGCAGCCAAACAGGGGGCCATGAGCAGTTCTTC.

The chain carries TRBV10-3 and TRBJ2-1; D is ambiguous. Trimming took off 0 bases at V and 9 bases at J, with 6 bases between the two ends. Germline V gene sequence: CDR1 ENHRY, CDR2 SYGVKD. This CDR3 is built from 12 residues. The chain's CDR3 is CAISESSPEQFF. The CDR3 coding sequence is TGTGCCATCAGTGAGTCGAGTCCTGAGCAGTTCTTC.

This chain connects TRBV6-6 to TRBJ2-7, with D maybe TRBD1 (6 bases). The V end lost 2 bases, the J end lost 2 bases, and 16 bases lay between the germline ends. This CDR3 has 16 amino acids. Germline V gene lookup returns CDR1 MNHNY and CDR2 SVGAGI (reference sequence). The CDR3 DNA sequence: TGTGCCAGCAGTTACGGTATACAGGGCTCTCCCTACGAGCAGTACTTC. It specifies CASSYGIQGSPYEQYF.

The V gene is TRBV4-2, the J gene TRBJ2-4; tentatively, D is TRBD1 or TRBD2 (5 bases each). The V and J ends lost 5 bases and 6 bases respectively, with 17 bases between them. The CDR3 has 15 residues. Germline lookup yields CDR1 LGHNA and CDR2 YNFKEQ. CDR3: CASSIREIGGNIQYF. CDR3 DNA sequence: TGTGCCAGCAGCATACGGGAAATTGGGGGAAACATTCAGTACTTC.

CDR3 bases: TGTGCCAGCAGCAAAGAGCCGACCAGACAGGATTCGGGCTCCTACAATGAGCAGTTCTTC. It yields the protein CASSKEPTRQDSGSYNEQFF. The chain carries TRBV21-1 and TRBJ2-1; no DNA check was done on the table's D call, TRBD1. TRBV21-1 is designated a pseudogene. The CDR3 is made up of 20 amino acids.

The V gene is TRBV2, the J gene TRBJ2-5, with D uncertain. There are 14 residues in the CDR3. Per the germline V gene, CDR1 is SNHLY and CDR2 is FYNNEI. The ends were cut back, 6 bases at V and 10 bases at J, with 21 bases in the middle. CDR3 DNA sequence: TGTGCCAGCAGGGTGGACCCGGGCGCTTTAAGCCAGTACTTC. Translating it yields CASRVDPGALSQYF.

The chain links TRBV5-4 to TRBJ1-2; unclear D gene. V was clipped by 0 bases and J by 4 bases, with 10 bases between them. Germline loops: CDR1 SGHNT, CDR2 YYREEE (reference sequence). The CDR3 is 14 amino acids. CDR3 nucleotide sequence: TGTGCCAGCAGCTTGGTTTCTAACTCCTATGGCTACACCTTC. Translated, it gives CASSLVSNSYGYTF.

The V and J genes are TRBV6-4 and TRBJ1-4; 9 nucleotides match TRBD1. After removal of 3 bases from V and 2 bases from J, the junction contained 7 bases not matched to a gene. In germline, CDR1 is MRHNA, CDR2 SNTAGT. This CDR3 has 17 residues. The CDR3 protein is CASSEGQGYTTNEKLFF. CDR3 in DNA: TGTGCCAGCAGTGAAGGACAGGGGTACACGACTAATGAAAAACTGTTTTTT.

CDR3 loop: CASSLAGDTQYF. The CDR3 bases are TGTGCCAGCAGCTTAGCGGGAGATACGCAGTATTTT. The gene calls are TRBV11-3 and TRBJ2-3; no firm D call. V lost 1 base and J 5 bases, leaving 4 bases between the germline ends. CDR3 length: 12 amino acids. Germline V gives CDR1 SGHNT, CDR2 YENEEA.

V is TRBV6-5 and J is TRBJ1-3; 8 bases line up with TRBD1. J gave up 3 bases and V 5 bases, and 6 bases lay outside the gene matches. The CDR3 covers 15 residues. CDR1 and CDR2 (germline): MNHEY, SVGAGI. The CDR3 reads CASSTYRGSGNTIYF. The CDR3 region has the DNA TGTGCCAGCAGTACGTACAGGGGGAGTGGAAACACCATATATTTT.